The clone carrying this T cell receptor beta chain has a handful of counts. Trimming took 3 bases from V and 10 from J, leaving 16 bases between them. In germline, CDR1 is GTSNPN, CDR2 SVGIG (reference sequence). The CDR3 is 14 amino acids. Data came from immunoSEQ multiplex PCR; TCRdb stores just in-frame clones and leaves some out. The sample includes 200,000 to 250,000 clones, roughly three quarters of them seen just once. This sample stems from a study of blood T cell repertoires in COVID-19. This receptor was identified in a woman aged 40-49 years with active or convalescent COVID-19. Sequencing was done on a sample of peripheral blood. The chain employs TRBV30 and TRBJ1-6; D is ambiguous. This CDR3 is CAWRAGARSSPLHF. The DNA of the CDR3 is TGTGCCTGGAGAGCCGGTGCCAGGTCATCACCCCTCCACTTT.